The next 22 T cell receptor beta chains were all read from a single sample in a study of OX40 agonist ivuxolimab in advanced cancers. Libraries were prepared by immunoSEQ multiplex PCR; TCRdb keeps only in-frame clonotypes and omits some of them. Of under 150,000 clones listed, 90% are singletons. The sample was CD4+ or CD8+ T cells sorted from blood, taken in a trial of the OX40 agonist ivuxolimab. Every receptor here comes from an adult with an advanced solid tumor such as melanoma, head and neck, liver or kidney cancer.

This chain uses TRBV28 with TRBJ1-1; weak D call: TRBD1 (6 bases). Germline V gene data show CDR1 as MDHEN and CDR2 as SYDVKM. This CDR3 is built from 14 residues. Trimming took 5 bases from V and 5 from J, leaving 15 bases between them. CDR3 amino acids: CASSPGGSGTEAFF. The CDR3 coding sequence is TGTGCCAGCAGTCCTGGGGGCTCTGGTACTGAAGCTTTCTTT.

V usage is TRBV18 and J usage is TRBJ1-1, with D perhaps matching TRBD1 (6 bases). Germline V lookup: CDR1 KGHSH, CDR2 LQKENI. With 1 base removed from V and 4 bases from J, the gap between germline ends came to 10 bases. The CDR3 runs 14 residues. In nucleotides, the CDR3 is TGTGCCAGCTCACCACAGACAGGTGGCACTGAAGCTTTCTTT. It is translated as CASSPQTGGTEAFF.

This sequence joins TRBV5-1 and TRBJ2-1, with 8 bases matching TRBD2. This CDR3 contains 15 residues. Losses at the gene ends were 0 bases for V and 4 bases for J; bases not matched to a gene: 3. Germline CDR1 and CDR2: SGHRS and YFSETQ. CDR3 nucleotides: TGCGCCAGCAGCTTGGAACTAGCGGAGTACAATGAGCAGTTCTTC. The encoded protein is CASSLELAEYNEQFF.

Turning to this clone: This same CDR3 is encoded by further DNA sequences in the sample. V is TRBV7-6 and J is TRBJ2-5; D is unclear. V dropped 3 bases and J dropped 5 bases, with 4 bases sitting between them. CDR1 is SGHVS, CDR2 FNYEAQ, per germline. This CDR3 region has 11 residues. The CDR3 sequence: CASSFTETQYF. Here the CDR3 DNA reads TGTGCCAGCAGCTTCACTGAGACCCAGTACTTC.

This sequence joins TRBV5-1 and TRBJ2-7; the match to TRBD2 covers 10 bases. From germline, CDR1 is SGHRS and CDR2 YFSETQ. Germline trimming cut 3 bases from V and 4 bases from J; bases unmatched to any gene: 4. CDR3 length: 14 residues. The CDR3 sequence: CASSSSGRGYEQYF. The CDR3 bases are TGCGCCAGCAGCTCTAGCGGGAGAGGGTACGAGCAGTACTTC. Together with reference TRBV5-1 and TRBJ2-7, the CDR3 gives the full variable domain: KAGVTQTPRYLIKTRGQQVTLSCSPISGHRSVSWYQQTPGQGLQFLFEYFSETQRNKGNFPGRFSGRQFSNSRSEMNVSTLELGDSALYLCASSSSGRGYEQYFGPGTRLTVT.

This clone was seen a single time. CDR3 in amino acids: CASSRPTGNEKLFF. CDR3 DNA: TGCGCCAGCAGCCGCCCGACAGGGAATGAAAAACTGTTTTTT. The genes are TRBV4-1 and TRBJ1-4; 7 bases are shared with TRBD1. The CDR3 consists of 14 residues. V shed 4 bases, J shed 5 bases, and the junction held 4 bases outside the gene matches. CDR1 is MGHRA, CDR2 YSYEKL, per germline.

V and J are TRBV28 and TRBJ2-1, with TRBD1 matching 7 bases. The V segment lost 2 bases and the J segment 6 bases; nucleotides outside the gene matches: 10. CDR3 length: 16 amino acids. Germline CDR1 and CDR2: MDHEN and SYDVKM. Here the CDR3 DNA reads TGTGCCAGCAGTTTACCCGACAGGGAGATGACCAATGAGCAGTTCTTC. Its protein is CASSLPDREMTNEQFF.

This clone was seen only a few times. This sequence joins TRBV4-2 and TRBJ1-5; 10 bases fit TRBD1. J was trimmed by 6 bases and V by 2 bases; bases with no gene match: 7. The CDR3 sequence is 16 residues long. Germline V gene lookup returns CDR1 LGHNA and CDR2 YNFKEQ. The CDR3, as DNA: TGTGCCAGCAGCCAACGATACCGGGACAGGGGTCAGCCCCAGCATTTT. Its translation: CASSQRYRDRGQPQHF.

The chain joins TRBV9 to TRBJ1-3; D gene uncertain. The CDR3 extends over 15 amino acids. Germline V gene data show CDR1 as SGDLS and CDR2 as YYNGEE. V was shortened by 2 bases and J by 2 bases, with 11 bases between the two germline ends. In nucleotides, the CDR3 is TGTGCCAGCAGCGTGGATCAGGCGGCTGGAAACACCATATATTTT. Encoded protein: CASSVDQAAGNTIYF. Full variable domain (remainder filled in from reference TRBV9 and TRBJ1-3): DSGVTQTPKHLITATGQRVTLRCSPRSGDLSVYWYQQSLDQGLQFLIQYYNGEERAKGNILERFSAQQFPDLHSELNLSSLELGDSALYFCASSVDQAAGNTIYFGEGSWLTVV.

The V call is TRBV9, the J call TRBJ2-1; D gene unclear. This CDR3 is built from 14 residues. Germline V gene sequence: CDR1 SGDLS, CDR2 YYNGEE. V lost 0 bases and J lost 6, with 10 bases in between. CDR3 region: CASSVGGPGNEQFF. Written as DNA, the CDR3 is TGTGCCAGCAGCGTAGGTGGTCCCGGCAATGAGCAGTTCTTC.

This chain uses TRBV10-3 with TRBJ2-1, with 9 bases that match TRBD2. The V and J ends lost 7 bases and 4 bases, in that order; junction bases with no gene match: 8. The length of the CDR3 is 15 residues. The germline gives CDR1 ENHRY, CDR2 SYGVKD. Written as DNA, the CDR3 is TGTGCCATCAACTCGGCGGGAGGGGCGTACAATGAGCAGTTCTTC. It translates to CAINSAGGAYNEQFF.

J is TRBJ2-1 and V is TRBV6-5, with D unresolved. The germline V gene has CDR1 MNHEY and CDR2 SVGAGI. Trimming removed 5 bases at V and 1 base at J, with 12 bases between. This CDR3 region has 15 residues. CDR3 bases: TGTGCCAGCAGTACCCTCCGAGTGTCCTACAATGAGCAGTTCTTC. Translating gives CASSTLRVSYNEQFF.

This rearrangement joins TRBV6-5 to TRBJ1-4, with no clear D. This CDR3 contains 15 residues. Germline V gives CDR1 MNHEY, CDR2 SVGAGI. Trimming removed 5 bases from V and 0 bases from J, with 10 bases in between. The CDR3 here is CASSASSSTNEKLFF. CDR3 nucleotides: TGTGCCAGCAGTGCTTCAAGCTCAACTAATGAAAAACTGTTTTTT.

The rearrangement joins TRBV28 to TRBJ1-2, with D unclear. The length of the CDR3 is 15 residues. Looked up from germline, CDR1 is MDHEN and CDR2 is SYDVKM. V lost 5 bases to trimming and J lost 4 bases, with 17 bases between them. CDR3 sequence: CASSLMPEGVYGYTF. In DNA form, the CDR3 reads TGTGCCAGCAGTCTAATGCCTGAGGGCGTCTATGGCTACACCTTC.

The gene calls are TRBV6-1 and TRBJ1-5; possibly TRBD1 for D (5 bases). Germline lookup yields CDR1 MNHNS and CDR2 SASEGT. V was shortened by 2 bases and J by 15 bases, with 17 bases between the two germline ends. CDR3 length: 13 amino acids. For the CDR3, the DNA is TGTGCCAGCAGTGAATCGGGCAGGGACCCGCGGCATTTT. Amino acids: CASSESGRDPRHF.

The V call is TRBV6-5, the J call TRBJ2-1; D is uncertain. V lost 2 bases and J lost 3, with 8 bases in between. Germline lookup yields CDR1 MNHEY and CDR2 SVGAGI. The length of the CDR3 is 14 residues. CDR3 amino acids: CASSYRALYNEQFF. The CDR3 nucleotides are TGTGCCAGCAGTTACCGCGCCCTCTACAATGAGCAGTTCTTC.

The chain uses TRBV5-1 and TRBJ1-4, with D possibly matching TRBD1 (6 bases). Trimming cost V 4 bases and J 0 bases, with 7 bases left between them. The CDR3 sequence is 14 residues long. CDR1 is SGHRS and CDR2 is YFSETQ in the germline V gene. The CDR3 protein is CASSQGSTNEKLFF. The CDR3 DNA reads as TGCGCCAGCAGCCAGGGGTCAACTAATGAAAAACTGTTTTTT. The whole variable domain, filled in from reference TRBV5-1 and TRBJ1-4, reads KAGVTQTPRYLIKTRGQQVTLSCSPISGHRSVSWYQQTPGQGLQFLFEYFSETQRNKGNFPGRFSGRQFSNSRSEMNVSTLELGDSALYLCASSQGSTNEKLFFGSGTQLSVL.

The rearrangement links TRBV6-1 to TRBJ1-4; 8 nucleotides agree with TRBD1. The CDR3 runs to 17 residues. In germline, CDR1 is MNHNS, CDR2 SASEGT. V was pared by 4 bases and J by 7 bases, with 14 bases of the junction left unmatched. The CDR3 region is CASSGTLFTGGSEKLFF. CDR3 DNA sequence: TGTGCCAGCAGTGGGACCCTCTTTACAGGGGGGAGTGAAAAACTGTTTTTT.

The V gene is TRBV2, the J gene TRBJ2-5, with 10 bases matching TRBD1. The junction had 5 bases not matched to a gene; V was cut back by 4 bases and J by 6 bases. CDR1 is SNHLY and CDR2 is FYNNEI in the germline V gene. This CDR3 has 14 residues. CDR3 protein: CASSGDRGRQTQYF. The DNA for the CDR3 is TGTGCCAGCAGTGGGGACAGGGGAAGGCAGACCCAGTACTTC.

The chain has TRBV6-6 and TRBJ1-4, with unresolved D. The germline gives CDR1 MNHNY, CDR2 SVGAGI (reference sequence). CDR3 length equals 13 residues. The ends were cut back, 6 bases at V and 8 bases at J, with 13 bases in the middle. CDR3 in DNA: TGTGCCAGCAGGGCCCCGGGTTACGAAAAACTGTTTTTT. Translating it yields CASRAPGYEKLFF.

J is TRBJ2-1 and V is TRBV28, with 11 bases that match TRBD2. CDR1 is MDHEN, CDR2 SYDVKM, per germline. The CDR3 covers 17 residues. The J segment lost 10 bases and the V segment lost 1 base, leaving 12 bases of the junction unmatched. The CDR3 DNA follows: TGTGCCAGCAGTTTATCGGGTCTAGCGGGAGGTGAAGGCGAGCAGTTCTTC. Encoded protein: CASSLSGLAGGEGEQFF.

This chain joins TRBV6-1 and TRBJ2-7, with a weak D call TRBD1 (6 bases). Germline CDR1 is MNHNS and CDR2 is SASEGT. Trimming left V 5 bases short and J 7 bases short, with 15 bases between. The CDR3 length is 13 residues. CDR3 in DNA: TGTGCCAGCAGTCCCTACTGGACAGAGGAGCAGTACTTC. It specifies CASSPYWTEEQYF.